The rows below give T cell receptor beta chains drawn from one sample of a study of blood T cell repertoires in COVID-19. TCRdb's copy holds only in-frame clones and misses some; the assay was immunoSEQ multiplex PCR. The sample carries about 74,000 clones, around four fifths recorded once. Input material: peripheral blood. These receptors were obtained from a man aged 70 or older with acute or convalescent COVID-19. CDR3s include the opening cysteine and the closing phenylalanine or tryptophan. D genes are given only for firm matches. Where a row states a size, it is once, few, many or the class of an expanded clone; other rows omit it.

D gene	CDR3 length	V gene	clone size	J gene	CDR3 protein	CDR3 DNA
-	17	TRBV15	-	TRBJ1-3	CATSRDKFGAGGNTIYF	-
TRBD2	16	TRBV3-1/TRBV3-2	few	TRBJ2-3	CASSYGTSGPTDTQYF	TGTGCCAGCAGCTACGGGACTAGCGGACCTACAGATACGCAGTATTTT
TRBD2	11	TRBV29-1	-	TRBJ2-3	CSAGGQDTQYF	TGCAGCGCGGGGGGGCAAGATACGCAGTATTTT
-	13	TRBV20-1	-	TRBJ2-5	CSASLGGGETQYF	TGCAGTGCTAGTCTGGGGGGTGGGGAGACCCAGTACTTC
-	13	TRBV28	once	TRBJ1-2	CATTWGGNYGYTF	TGTGCCACGACCTGGGGGGGTAACTATGGCTACACCTTC
-	13	TRBV6-4	-	TRBJ1-2	CASSERRGYGYTF	TGTGCCAGCAGTGAAAGGCGGGGCTATGGCTACACCTTC
TRBD2	16	TRBV5-8	-	TRBJ2-7	CASSEPGLAGTYEQYF	TGTGCCAGCAGCGAACCGGGACTAGCGGGCACCTACGAGCAGTACTTC
-	14	TRBV18	-	TRBJ2-5	CASSPPSGQETQYF	TGTGCCAGCTCACCACCTTCGGGGCAAGAGACCCAGTACTTC
TRBD1	17	TRBV3-1/TRBV3-2	-	TRBJ2-2	CASSQAGQGIRAGELFF	TGTGCCAGCAGCCAAGCGGGACAGGGGATTCGGGCCGGGGAGCTGTTTTTT
-	17	TRBV10-3	-	TRBJ1-3	CAISESRGISSGNTIYF	TGTGCCATCAGTGAGTCGAGGGGGATAAGCTCTGGAAACACCATATATTTT
-	13	TRBV19	-	TRBJ2-3	CASSILRTDTQYF	TGTGCCAGTAGTATATTGCGGACAGATACGCAGTATTTT
TRBD2	16	TRBV7-3	-	TRBJ2-1	CASSLGRAGAHNEQFF	TGTGCCAGCAGCTTAGGGAGAGCGGGAGCTCACAATGAGCAGTTCTTC
TRBD2	17	TRBV5-1	-	TRBJ2-1	CASSLIGLGLVGNEQFF	TGCGCCAGCAGCTTGATAGGTCTAGGACTAGTAGGCAATGAGCAGTTCTTC
-	15	TRBV5-6	-	TRBJ2-6	CASSLRGTGANVLTF	TGTGCCAGCAGCTTGAGGGGAACTGGGGCCAACGTCCTGACTTTC
TRBD1	15	TRBV6-2/TRBV6-3	-	TRBJ1-2	CASSYTGQGNYGYTF	TGTGCCAGCAGTTACACGGGACAGGGGAACTATGGCTACACCTTC
-	14	TRBV11-2	-	TRBJ2-7	CASSKTEISYEQYF	TGTGCCAGCAGCAAGACAGAAATCTCCTACGAGCAGTACTTC
TRBD2	16	TRBV6-4	-	TRBJ2-3	CASSVSGGAGTDTQYF	TGTGCCAGCAGTGTTAGCGGGGGGGCCGGCACAGATACGCAGTATTTT
-	13	TRBV28	once	TRBJ2-7	CASSRGGVREQYF	TGTGCCAGCAGTCGTGGCGGGGTGAGGGAGCAGTACTTC
TRBD1	15	TRBV5-1	-	TRBJ1-5	CASSLDPGGNQPQHF	TGCGCCAGCAGCTTGGATCCAGGGGGAAATCAGCCCCAGCATTTT
TRBD1	15	TRBV7-9	-	TRBJ1-2	CASSHGTVINYGYTF	TGTGCCAGCAGCCATGGGACAGTGATAAACTATGGCTACACCTTC
TRBD1	14	TRBV5-1	-	TRBJ2-5	CASSFRTGEETQYF	TGCGCCAGCAGCTTCAGAACAGGGGAAGAGACCCAGTACTTC
-	11	TRBV11-2	few	TRBJ1-2	CASSFRDGYTF	TGTGCCAGCAGCTTCAGGGATGGCTACACCTTC
TRBD1	17	TRBV19	-	TRBJ2-3	CASSPGQGRNHRDTQYF	TGTGCCAGTAGTCCCGGACAGGGCCGCAATCACCGAGATACGCAGTATTTT
-	14	TRBV24-1	-	TRBJ2-3	CATSATGFTDTQYF	TGTGCCACCAGTGCTACGGGGTTCACAGATACGCAGTATTTT
TRBD2	16	TRBV5-1	-	TRBJ2-1	CASSPPGREAYNEQFF	TGCGCCAGCAGCCCCCCGGGGCGGGAGGCCTACAATGAGCAGTTCTTC
TRBD1	15	TRBV5-1	once	TRBJ1-5	CASRRGTGEFQPQHF	TGCGCCAGCAGACGCGGGACAGGGGAATTTCAGCCCCAGCATTTT